The next 9 T cell receptor beta chains were all read from a single sample in a study of blood T cell repertoires in COVID-19. TCRdb's copy holds only in-frame clones and misses some; the assay was immunoSEQ multiplex PCR. The sample has tens of thousands of clones; 85% to 95% are singletons. The specimen sequenced was peripheral blood. The origin of the receptors is a human donor in a cohort sampled during active COVID-19.

CDR3 in DNA: TGTGCCAGCAGCCAAGATAACGGGAGGTGGGATTACGAGCAGTACTTC. Residues: CASSQDNGRWDYEQYF. V is TRBV3-1 (or the pseudogene TRBV3-2) and J is TRBJ2-7; TRBD2 matches 7 bases. Germline V gene sequence: CDR1 LGHDT, CDR2 YNNKEL (reference sequence). The CDR3 totals 16 residues. V dropped 0 bases and J dropped 4; count of bases not matched to a gene: 9.

The rearrangement uses TRBV29-1 and TRBJ2-1, with a possible D match to TRBD2 (6 bases). The CDR3 length is 11 residues. Looked up from germline, CDR1 is SQVTM and CDR2 is ANQGSEA. V lost 5 bases and J 10 bases, leaving 12 bases between the germline ends. The CDR3 is CSVQTSYEQFF. CDR3 DNA sequence: TGCAGCGTTCAAACTAGCTACGAGCAGTTCTTC.

The CDR3 protein is CASSESAGQYF. The CDR3 DNA is TGTGCCAGCAGTGAATCCGCCGGGCAGTACTTC. This rearrangement joins TRBV2 to TRBJ2-7; D is undetermined. The CDR3 spans 11 residues. The germline gives CDR1 SNHLY, CDR2 FYNNEI. V lost 2 bases, J lost 9 bases, and 8 bases lay in between.

This rearrangement joins TRBV12-3 or TRBV12-4 to TRBJ2-5; D possibly corresponds to TRBD2 (6 bases). The CDR3 runs 12 residues. V was clipped by 8 bases and J by 1 base, with 8 bases between them. The CDR3, as DNA: TGTGCCAGCGTGGGACTCCAAGAGACCCAGTACTTC. Amino acids: CASVGLQETQYF.

CDR3 in DNA: TGCAGTGCTAGTTCAATTACAGGGTGGGTGAGGAACACTGAAGCTTTCTTT. Protein: CSASSITGWVRNTEAFF. The chain combines TRBV20-1 with TRBJ1-1; weak D call: TRBD1 (6 bases). CDR1 is DFQATT and CDR2 is SNEGSKA in the germline V gene (reference sequence). This CDR3 comprises 17 residues. V was clipped by 3 bases and J by 1 base, with 21 bases between them.

The rearrangement uses TRBV19 and TRBJ2-3; 8 positions match TRBD2. V trimming: 7 bases; J trimming: 6 bases; junction bases outside the gene matches: 12. Germline CDR1 is LNHDA and CDR2 is SQIVND (reference sequence). The CDR3 consists of 15 residues. CDR3 nucleotide sequence: TGTGCCAGTAAAAAAGCGGGGGTGAGTTCCGATACGCAGTATTTT. This translates into CASKKAGVSSDTQYF. Together with reference TRBV19 and TRBJ2-3, the CDR3 gives the full variable domain: DGGITQSPKYLFRKEGQNVTLSCEQNLNHDAMYWYRQDPGQGLRLIYYSQIVNDFQKGDIAEGYSVSREKKESFPLTVTSAQKNPTAFYLCASKKAGVSSDTQYFGPGTRLTVL.

The J gene is TRBJ2-2, the V gene TRBV3-1 (or the pseudogene TRBV3-2); no reliable D call. There are 15 residues in the CDR3. Germline CDR1 is LGHDT and CDR2 is YNNKEL (reference sequence). V shed 3 bases and J shed 6 bases, with 14 bases lying between them. The CDR3 region is CASSQGLRVPGELFF. CDR3 sequence (DNA): TGTGCCAGCAGCCAGGGTCTTCGGGTACCCGGGGAGCTGTTTTTT.

V and J are TRBV5-8 and TRBJ1-2; D is possibly TRBD1 (6 bases). CDR3 length equals 13 residues. V shed 2 bases and J shed 4 bases, with 9 bases lying between them. Germline V gives CDR1 SGHTS, CDR2 YDEGEE. As DNA, the CDR3 is TGTGCCAGCAGCTTCGGACAGCTCTATGGCTACACCTTC. Its protein product is CASSFGQLYGYTF.

The V and J genes are TRBV25-1 and TRBJ2-7; D might be TRBD1 (6 bases). This CDR3 comprises 13 residues. V lost 7 bases and J lost 6, with 16 bases in between. The germline CDR1 and CDR2 sequences are MGHDK and SYGVNS. Here the CDR3 DNA reads TGTGCCAGCACCCAAAAAGGGACACGCGAGCAGTACGTC. This codes for CASTQKGTREQYV.